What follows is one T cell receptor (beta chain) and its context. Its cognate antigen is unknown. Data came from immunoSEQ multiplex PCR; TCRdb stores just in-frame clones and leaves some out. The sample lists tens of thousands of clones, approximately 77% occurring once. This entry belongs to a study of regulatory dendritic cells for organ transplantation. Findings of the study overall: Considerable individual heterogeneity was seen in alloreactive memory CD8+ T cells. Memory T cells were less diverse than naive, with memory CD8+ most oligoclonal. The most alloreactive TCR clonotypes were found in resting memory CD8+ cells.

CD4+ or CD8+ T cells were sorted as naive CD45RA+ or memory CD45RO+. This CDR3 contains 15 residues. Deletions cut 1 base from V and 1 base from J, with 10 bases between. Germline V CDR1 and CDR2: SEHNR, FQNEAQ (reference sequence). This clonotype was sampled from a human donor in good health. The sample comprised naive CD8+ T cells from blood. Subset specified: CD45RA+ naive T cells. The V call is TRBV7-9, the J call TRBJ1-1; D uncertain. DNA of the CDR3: TGTGCCAGCAGCTTAGGCGGTCTAAAGAACACTGAAGCTTTCTTT. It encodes CASSLGGLKNTEAFF.